This T cell receptor beta chain was captured in a study of chemoradiotherapy in HPV16-positive cancers. Overall study context: Candidate HPV-specific clones and shared TCR motifs came from two HPV16-positive patients.

Trimming removed 3 bases from V and 2 bases from J; junction bases left unmatched: 10. CDR1 and CDR2 (germline): SGHAT, FQNNGV. This CDR3 region has 17 residues. As regards this clone: Its antigen is unidentified.

The study's findings and limits: Functional assays defining HPV-specific T cells used only a couple of HPV16-positive patients. Non-HPV-specific T cells did not expand in tumors during treatment, whereas candidate HPV-specific clones and E7-related motifs did. HPV-responsive T-cell expansion during chemoradiotherapy was linked to improved recurrence-free survival in HPV16-positive patients.

Profiled with immunoSEQ multiplex PCR; TCRdb holds only in-frame clones, not every one. The sample contains roughly 10,000 clones, 80% to 85% of which appear only once. The sample consisted of blood, taken from a patient who underwent chemoradiotherapy. The source of this sequence is a human donor with HPV-associated anogenital cancer. V and J are TRBV11-2 and TRBJ1-2; TRBD1 matches at 9 bases. The DNA for the CDR3 is TGTGCCAGCAGCTTGATGCGGGGACAGGGTACCAACTATGGCTACACCTTC. The encoded protein is CASSLMRGQGTNYGYTF. Using reference TRBV11-2 and TRBJ1-2 for the parts outside the CDR3, the full variable domain is EAGVAQSPRYKIIEKRQSVAFWCNPISGHATLYWYQQILGQGPKLLIQFQNNGVVDDSQLPKDRFSAERLKGVDSTLKIQPAKLEDSAVYLCASSLMRGQGTNYGYTFGSGTRLTVV.